Listed here are 23 T cell receptor beta chains from one sample, sequenced in a study of T-cell memory formation after mild COVID-19. TCRdb processed the 5' RACE reads anew with MiXCR; each CDR3 protein has one entry. The sample carries roughly 350,000 distinct CDR3 sequences, roughly 20% recorded once. The sequenced material came from PBMCs or a T cell subset sorted from them (not recorded which). These receptors were taken from an adult woman who had mild COVID-19 (a few samples of this study predate the infection). Cell type and time point are not known.

The V and J genes are TRBV20-1 and TRBJ2-1, with 13 bases fitting TRBD2. The V and J ends lost 0 bases and 7 bases, in that order; junction bases with no gene match: 18. CDR3 length: 20 residues. Germline assignment: CDR1 DFQATT and CDR2 SNEGSKA (reference sequence). The CDR3: CSARDPGTSGKYGGLNEQFF. The CDR3 DNA reads as TGCAGTGCTAGAGACCCCGGGACTAGCGGGAAATACGGCGGGTTAAATGAGCAGTTCTTC.

This clonotype was seen a few times. The J gene is TRBJ1-1, the V gene TRBV30, with D hard to call. Trimming pared 4 bases from V and 5 bases from J, leaving 17 bases between. The CDR3 is made up of 14 amino acids. CDR1 GTSNPN and CDR2 SVGIG come from the germline V gene (reference sequence). CDR3 protein: CAWTWSPARTEAFF. For the CDR3, the DNA is TGTGCCTGGACTTGGTCGCCCGCGAGGACTGAAGCTTTCTTT.

This clonotype was picked up one time. The chain employs TRBV24-1 and TRBJ2-2; 7 bases map to TRBD1. With 4 bases clipped from V and 5 bases from J, the junction kept 6 bases outside the gene matches. This CDR3 is 15 amino acids long. Germline V gene sequence: CDR1 KGHDR, CDR2 SFDVKD. The CDR3 DNA sequence: TGTGCCACCAGTGACCCGGGACAGCTGACCGGGGAGCTGTTTTTT. It is translated as CATSDPGQLTGELFF.

This clonotype was detected a few times. The V gene is TRBV7-2, the J gene TRBJ1-3; D gene uncertain. Trimming left V 4 bases short and J 2 bases short, with 18 bases between. The CDR3 runs to 17 residues. From germline, CDR1 is SGHTA and CDR2 FQGNSA. The CDR3 nucleotides are TGTGCCAGCAGCTCTAATGCAGGAGTTCGGACTGGAAACACCATATATTTT. This encodes CASSSNAGVRTGNTIYF.

This clonotype was counted between two and nine times. The chain carries TRBV2 and TRBJ1-6, with TRBD1 identical over 7 bases. CDR1 is SNHLY, CDR2 FYNNEI, per germline. The CDR3 has 16 amino acids. After removal of 2 bases from V and 7 bases from J, the junction contained 8 bases not matched to a gene. The CDR3 loop reads CASSESGTDLNSPLHF. DNA of the CDR3: TGTGCCAGCAGTGAATCTGGGACAGACTTAAATTCACCCCTCCACTTT.

Ten or more counts support this clonotype. This chain joins TRBV2 and TRBJ1-6, with D tentatively TRBD1 (6 bases). CDR1 and CDR2 from the germline V gene are SNHLY and FYNNEI. Between the trimmed V and J ends, which lost 6 bases and 1 base, there was a span of 10 bases. The CDR3 runs 15 residues. Written as DNA, the CDR3 is TGTGCCAGCAGGATGGGGGCATCCTATAATTCACCCCTCCACTTT. Translated, it gives CASRMGASYNSPLHF. Full variable domain (remainder filled in from reference TRBV2 and TRBJ1-6): EPEVTQTPSHQVTQMGQEVILRCVPISNHLYFYWYRQILGQKVEFLVSFYNNEISEKSEIFDDQFSVERPDGSNFTLKIRSTKLEDSAMYFCASRMGASYNSPLHFGNGTRLTVT.

This clonotype was counted a few times. This chain uses TRBV7-6 with TRBJ2-3; D is possibly TRBD2 (5 bases). The CDR3 spans 14 residues. Trimming took 1 base from V and 5 from J, leaving 10 bases between them. Germline V gene data show CDR1 as SGHVS and CDR2 as FNYEAQ. The CDR3, as DNA: TGTGCCAGCAGCTTAGAGGCGGGTGGAGATACGCAGTATTTT. This gives the protein CASSLEAGGDTQYF.

The chain couples TRBV20-1 to TRBJ2-3; the match to TRBD2 covers 11 bases. This CDR3 is built from 15 residues. Germline V CDR1 and CDR2: DFQATT, SNEGSKA (reference sequence). CDR3 amino acids: CSGTSGDRGTDTQYF. The CDR3 coding sequence is TGCAGCGGGACTAGCGGAGACCGGGGCACAGATACGCAGTATTTT.

This clonotype was seen more than once but under ten times. The V call is TRBV29-1, the J call TRBJ1-1; D is unclear. Trimming took off 7 bases at V and 3 bases at J, with 6 bases between the two ends. Germline V gives CDR1 SQVTM, CDR2 ANQGSEA. CDR3 length: 10 residues. Here the CDR3 reads CSGEDTEAFF. The CDR3 DNA reads as TGCAGCGGAGAGGACACTGAAGCTTTCTTT.

This clonotype was detected only a few times. This chain links TRBV12-3 or TRBV12-4 with TRBJ1-6; D call uncertain. V was trimmed by 6 bases and J by 0 bases, leaving 9 bases between them. There are 15 residues in the CDR3. The CDR3 nucleotides are TGTGCCAGCAGGGTACGGAGCTCCTATAATTCACCCCTCCACTTT. Its protein product is CASRVRSSYNSPLHF.

V usage is TRBV7-9 and J usage is TRBJ1-5; 7 nucleotides match TRBD1. From germline, CDR1 is SEHNR and CDR2 FQNEAQ (reference sequence). This CDR3 has 14 residues. J gave up 2 bases and V 3 bases, and 1 base lay outside the gene matches. CDR3 protein: CASSLTGRNQPQHF. CDR3 bases: TGTGCCAGCAGCTTGACAGGGCGCAATCAGCCCCAGCATTTT.

The chain recombines TRBV5-5 with TRBJ2-2; 10 bases are a match to TRBD1. CDR3 length: 15 amino acids. Germline V CDR1 and CDR2: SGHKS, YYEKEE (reference sequence). The ends lost 4 bases at V and 5 bases at J; junction bases unmatched: 5. The CDR3 DNA follows: TGTGCCAGCAGCATGACAGGGGGCAAGACCGGGGAGCTGTTTTTT. Its protein product is CASSMTGGKTGELFF. The full variable domain, rest sourced from reference TRBV5-5 and TRBJ2-2, is DAGVTQSPTHLIKTRGQQVTLRCSPISGHKSVSWYQQVLGQGPQFIFQYYEKEERGRGNFPDRFSARQFPNYSSELNVNALLLGDSALYLCASSMTGGKTGELFFGEGSRLTVL.

In this sample, this clonotype turned up a few times. This chain connects TRBV6-2 or TRBV6-3 to TRBJ1-2; tentatively, D is TRBD1 (6 bases). CDR3 length: 14 amino acids. The germline CDR1 and CDR2 sequences are MNHEY and SVGEGT. Trimming stripped 6 bases from V and 4 bases from J, with 15 bases between. The CDR3 nucleotides are TGTGCCAGCAGCCAACGGGGGACACGCTATGGCTACACCTTC. Encoded protein: CASSQRGTRYGYTF.

V gene TRBV6-2 or TRBV6-3 combines with J gene TRBJ2-5, with 9 nucleotides matching TRBD2. The CDR3 totals 16 residues. J gave up 5 bases and V 5 bases, and 12 bases lay outside the gene matches. Per germline, CDR1 MNHEY and CDR2 SVGEGT. The CDR3 coding sequence is TGTGCCAGCAGTCTCTTCAGCGGGAGGCCTCGGGAGACCCAGTACTTC. Translated: CASSLFSGRPRETQYF.

The chain recombines TRBV24-1 with TRBJ2-1; TRBD2 matches 8 bases. J gave up 9 bases and V 3 bases, and 15 bases lay outside the gene matches. The CDR3 sequence is 17 residues long. From germline, CDR1 is KGHDR and CDR2 SFDVKD. CDR3 DNA sequence: TGTGCCACCAGTGATCCTACCGGGACTAGGGGTGGGTCTGAGCAGTTCTTC. Its translation is CATSDPTGTRGGSEQFF.

The chain links TRBV29-1 to TRBJ1-1, with TRBD1 as a possible D gene (5 bases). Germline V gene lookup returns CDR1 SQVTM and CDR2 ANQGSEA. This CDR3 has 13 amino acids. V was clipped by 7 bases and J by 4 bases, with 16 bases between them. In DNA form, the CDR3 reads TGCAGCGCCACCAGCCGGGGGTTCACTGAAGCTTTCTTT. Translating gives CSATSRGFTEAFF.

This clonotype was picked up many times. The rearrangement uses TRBV15 and TRBJ2-7; TRBD1 matches 7 bases. The length of the CDR3 is 13 residues. V lost 3 bases, J lost 3 bases, and 2 bases stayed unmatched. Germline V gene sequence: CDR1 LNHNV, CDR2 YYDKDF (reference sequence). Here the CDR3 DNA reads TGTGCCACCAGCAGGGACAGGTTCTACGAGCAGTACTTC. This codes for CATSRDRFYEQYF.

The V and J genes are TRBV6-4 and TRBJ2-3; 8 bases match TRBD2. Trimming took 5 bases from V and 3 from J; bases not matched to a gene: 1. CDR3 length: 13 amino acids. Germline V gene lookup returns CDR1 MRHNA and CDR2 SNTAGT. CDR3 sequence (DNA): TGTGCCAGCAGTAAGCGGGAGACAGATACGCAGTATTTT. Its translation: CASSKRETDTQYF.

This clonotype was seen a few times. The V call is TRBV7-3, the J call TRBJ2-6, with D maybe TRBD2 (6 bases). The V gene's germline CDR1 is SGHTA and CDR2 FQGTGA. The ends were cut back, 6 bases at V and 0 bases at J, with 12 bases in the middle. The CDR3 is 16 residues long. CDR3 DNA: TGTGCCAGCAGACGAGATAGCGGCTCTGGGGCCAACGTCCTGACTTTC. As protein: CASRRDSGSGANVLTF.

This clonotype has only a few counts. V usage is TRBV5-1 and J usage is TRBJ1-1; D not resolved. Germline values: CDR1 SGHRS, CDR2 YFSETQ. V gave up 0 bases and J gave up 3 bases, with 12 bases separating them. This CDR3 has 15 residues. CDR3: CASSLVGGLDTEAFF. DNA of the CDR3: TGCGCCAGCAGCTTGGTGGGAGGGTTGGACACTGAAGCTTTCTTT.

The chain is built from TRBV12-3 or TRBV12-4 and TRBJ1-1, with 7 bases fitting TRBD1. The CDR3 has 12 amino acids. V trimming: 6 bases; J trimming: 8 bases; junction bases outside the gene matches: 6. CDR3 sequence reads: CASSLLTGEAFF. The CDR3, as DNA: TGTGCCAGCAGCCTCCTGACAGGGGAAGCTTTCTTT.

This clonotype came up a few times. The V call is TRBV20-1, the J call TRBJ1-1; the D gene is possibly TRBD1 (5 bases). The germline V and J ends were trimmed by 1 base and 4 bases, with 10 bases remaining between them. There are 13 residues in the CDR3. Germline loops: CDR1 DFQATT, CDR2 SNEGSKA (reference sequence). CDR3 coding DNA: TGCAGTGCTAGAGCTCAGGGCTTCACTGAAGCTTTCTTT. It encodes CSARAQGFTEAFF.

This clonotype has only a few counts. V and J are TRBV5-1 and TRBJ2-7; a weak D match, TRBD1 (5 bases). Germline CDR1 is SGHRS and CDR2 is YFSETQ. This CDR3 spans 14 amino acids. Trimming shortened V by 0 bases and J by 2 bases, and 9 bases separated the two germline ends. The CDR3 protein is CASSLEQQAYEQYF. In DNA, the CDR3 is TGCGCCAGCAGCTTGGAGCAACAGGCCTACGAGCAGTACTTC.